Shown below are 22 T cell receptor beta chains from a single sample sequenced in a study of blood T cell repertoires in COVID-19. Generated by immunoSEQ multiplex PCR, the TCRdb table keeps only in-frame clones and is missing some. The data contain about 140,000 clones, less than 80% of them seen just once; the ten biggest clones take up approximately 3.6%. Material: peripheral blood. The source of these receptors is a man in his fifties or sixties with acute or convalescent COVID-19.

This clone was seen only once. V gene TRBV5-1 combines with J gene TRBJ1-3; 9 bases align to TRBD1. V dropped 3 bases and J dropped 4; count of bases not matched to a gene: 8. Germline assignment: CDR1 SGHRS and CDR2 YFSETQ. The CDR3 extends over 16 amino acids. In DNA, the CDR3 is TGCGCCAGCAGCTCCGGGACAGGGAAATCAGGAAACACCATATATTTT. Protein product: CASSSGTGKSGNTIYF.

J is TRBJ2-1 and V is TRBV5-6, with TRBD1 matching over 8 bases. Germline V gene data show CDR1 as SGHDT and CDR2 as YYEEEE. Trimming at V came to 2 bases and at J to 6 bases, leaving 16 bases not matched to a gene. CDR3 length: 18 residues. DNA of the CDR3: TGTGCCAGCAGCTTAACAGGGGGGATAGGTCAAAATTCCAATGAGCAGTTCTTC. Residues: CASSLTGGIGQNSNEQFF.

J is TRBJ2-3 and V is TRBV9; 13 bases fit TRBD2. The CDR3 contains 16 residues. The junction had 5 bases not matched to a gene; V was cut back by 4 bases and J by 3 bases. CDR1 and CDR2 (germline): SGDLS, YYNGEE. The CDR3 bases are TGTGCCAGCAGCACCCGGACTAGCGGGAGAACAGATACGCAGTATTTT. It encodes CASSTRTSGRTDTQYF.

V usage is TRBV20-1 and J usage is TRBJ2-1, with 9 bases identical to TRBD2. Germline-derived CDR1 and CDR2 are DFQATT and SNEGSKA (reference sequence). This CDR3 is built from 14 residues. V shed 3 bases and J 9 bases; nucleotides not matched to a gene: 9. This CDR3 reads CSASNSGRRGEQFF. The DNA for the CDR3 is TGCAGTGCTAGTAATAGCGGGAGAAGGGGTGAGCAGTTCTTC.

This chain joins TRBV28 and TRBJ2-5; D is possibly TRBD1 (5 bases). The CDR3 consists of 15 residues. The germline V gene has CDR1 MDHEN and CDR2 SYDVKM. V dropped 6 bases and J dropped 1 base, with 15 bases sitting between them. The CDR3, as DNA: TGTGCCAGCAGACCTACCCAGGGCGGCCAAGAGACCCAGTACTTC. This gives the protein CASRPTQGGQETQYF.

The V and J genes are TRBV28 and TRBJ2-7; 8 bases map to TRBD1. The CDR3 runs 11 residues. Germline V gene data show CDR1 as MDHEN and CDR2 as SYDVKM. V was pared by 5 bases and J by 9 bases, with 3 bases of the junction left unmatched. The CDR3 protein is CASSDRGRQYF. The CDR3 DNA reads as TGTGCCAGCAGTGACAGGGGCCGGCAGTACTTC.

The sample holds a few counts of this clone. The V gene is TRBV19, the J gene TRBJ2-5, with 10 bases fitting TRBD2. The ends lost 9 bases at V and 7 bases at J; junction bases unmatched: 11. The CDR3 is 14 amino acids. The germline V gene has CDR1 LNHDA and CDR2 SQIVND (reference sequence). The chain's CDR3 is CASSLAGPSGTQYF. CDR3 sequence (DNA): TGTGCCAGCTCACTAGCGGGGCCATCCGGGACCCAGTACTTC.

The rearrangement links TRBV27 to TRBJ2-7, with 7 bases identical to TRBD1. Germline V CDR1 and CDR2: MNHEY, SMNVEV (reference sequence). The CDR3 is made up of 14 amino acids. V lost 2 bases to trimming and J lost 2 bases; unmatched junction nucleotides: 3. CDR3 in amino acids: CASSLRTGPYEQYF. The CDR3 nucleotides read TGTGCCAGCAGTTTAAGGACAGGCCCCTACGAGCAGTACTTC.

CDR3 nucleotides: TGTGCCAGCACCCAGGGGTTCGGAAACACCATATATTTT. As protein: CASTQGFGNTIYF. This sequence joins TRBV6-5 and TRBJ1-3, with a possible D match to TRBD1 (6 bases). Trimming shortened V by 7 bases and J by 4 bases, and 11 bases separated the two germline ends. Germline values: CDR1 MNHEY, CDR2 SVGAGI. The CDR3 runs to 13 residues.

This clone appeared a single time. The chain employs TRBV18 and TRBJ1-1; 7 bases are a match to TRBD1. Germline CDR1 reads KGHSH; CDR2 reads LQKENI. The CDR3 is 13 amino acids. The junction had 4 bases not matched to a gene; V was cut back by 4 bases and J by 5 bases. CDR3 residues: CASSRDRDTEAFF. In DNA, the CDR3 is TGTGCCAGCTCACGTGACAGGGATACTGAAGCTTTCTTT.

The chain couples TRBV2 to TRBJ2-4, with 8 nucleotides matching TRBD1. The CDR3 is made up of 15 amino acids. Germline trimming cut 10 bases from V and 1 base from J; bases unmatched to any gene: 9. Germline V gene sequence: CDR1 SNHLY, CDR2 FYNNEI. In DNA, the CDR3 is TGTGCCACCCAGACAGGGGAGTGGGCCAAAAACATTCAGTACTTC. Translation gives CATQTGEWAKNIQYF.

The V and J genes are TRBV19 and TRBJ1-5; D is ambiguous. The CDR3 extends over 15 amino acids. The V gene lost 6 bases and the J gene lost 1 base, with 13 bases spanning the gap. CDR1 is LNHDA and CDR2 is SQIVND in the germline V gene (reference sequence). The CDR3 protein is CASRSTGNSNQPQHF. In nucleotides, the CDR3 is TGTGCCAGTAGATCAACCGGGAACAGCAATCAGCCCCAGCATTTT.

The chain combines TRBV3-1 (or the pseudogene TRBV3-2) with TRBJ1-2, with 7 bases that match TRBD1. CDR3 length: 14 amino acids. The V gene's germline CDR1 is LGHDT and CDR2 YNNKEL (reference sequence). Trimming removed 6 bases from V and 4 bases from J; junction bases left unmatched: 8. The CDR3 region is CASRATGVGYGYTF. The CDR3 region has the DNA TGTGCCAGCAGGGCAACAGGGGTCGGCTATGGCTACACCTTC.

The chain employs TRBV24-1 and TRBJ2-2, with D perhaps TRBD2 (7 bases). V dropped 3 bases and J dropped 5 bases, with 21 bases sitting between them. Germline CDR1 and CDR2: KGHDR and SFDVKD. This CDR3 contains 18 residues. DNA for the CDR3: TGTGCCACCAGTGATCCCGGGGGGCGGCCTCATAAGACCGGGGAGCTGTTTTTT. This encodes CATSDPGGRPHKTGELFF.

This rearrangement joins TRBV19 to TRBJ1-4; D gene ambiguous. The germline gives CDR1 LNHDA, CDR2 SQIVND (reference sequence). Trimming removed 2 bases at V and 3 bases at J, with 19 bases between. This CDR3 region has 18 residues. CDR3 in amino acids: CASSISHTAVGANEKLFF. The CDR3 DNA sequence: TGTGCCAGTAGTATATCCCATACCGCGGTTGGAGCTAATGAAAAACTGTTTTTT.

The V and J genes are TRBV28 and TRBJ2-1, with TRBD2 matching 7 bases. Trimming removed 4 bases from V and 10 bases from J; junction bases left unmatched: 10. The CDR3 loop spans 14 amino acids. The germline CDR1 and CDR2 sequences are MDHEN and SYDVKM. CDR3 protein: CASSSLAEELEQFF. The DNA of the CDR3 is TGTGCCAGCAGTTCCCTAGCGGAGGAATTAGAGCAGTTCTTC.

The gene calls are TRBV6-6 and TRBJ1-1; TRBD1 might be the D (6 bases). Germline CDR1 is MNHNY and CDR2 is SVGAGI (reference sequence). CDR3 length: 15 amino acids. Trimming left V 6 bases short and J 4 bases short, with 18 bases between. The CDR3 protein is CASSEQGQGLTEAFF. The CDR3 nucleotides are TGTGCCAGCAGCGAGCAGGGGCAGGGGCTCACTGAAGCTTTCTTT.

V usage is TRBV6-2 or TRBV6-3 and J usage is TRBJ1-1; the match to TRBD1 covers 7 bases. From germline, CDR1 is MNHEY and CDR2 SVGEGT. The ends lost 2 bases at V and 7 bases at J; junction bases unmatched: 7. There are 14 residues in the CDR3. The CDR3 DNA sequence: TGTGCCAGCAGTTACACAGGGGCCGGCAATGAAGCTTTCTTT. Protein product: CASSYTGAGNEAFF.

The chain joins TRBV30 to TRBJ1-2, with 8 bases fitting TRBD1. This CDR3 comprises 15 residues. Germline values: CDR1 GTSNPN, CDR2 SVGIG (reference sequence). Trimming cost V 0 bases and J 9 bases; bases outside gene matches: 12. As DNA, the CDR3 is TGTGCCTGGAGTGTACTGACAGGGGCGAAGTCGAGCTACACCTTC. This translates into CAWSVLTGAKSSYTF.

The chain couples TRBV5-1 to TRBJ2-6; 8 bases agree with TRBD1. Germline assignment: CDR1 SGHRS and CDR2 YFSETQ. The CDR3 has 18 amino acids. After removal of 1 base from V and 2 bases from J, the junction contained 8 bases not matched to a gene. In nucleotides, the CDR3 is TGCGCCAGCAGCTTGCCCGCCAGGGGGCTAACTGGGGCCAACGTCCTGACTTTC. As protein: CASSLPARGLTGANVLTF.

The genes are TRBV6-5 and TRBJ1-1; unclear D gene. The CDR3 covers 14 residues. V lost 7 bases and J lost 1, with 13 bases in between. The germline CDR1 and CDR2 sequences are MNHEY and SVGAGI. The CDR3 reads CASNGVRRNTEAFF. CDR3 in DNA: TGTGCCAGCAACGGGGTAAGACGGAACACTGAAGCTTTCTTT.

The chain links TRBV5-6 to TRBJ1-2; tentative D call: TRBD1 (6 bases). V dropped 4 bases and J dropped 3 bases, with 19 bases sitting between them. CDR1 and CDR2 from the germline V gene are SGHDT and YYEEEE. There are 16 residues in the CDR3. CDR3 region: CASSDKMTGTHYGYTF. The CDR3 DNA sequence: TGTGCCAGCAGCGATAAGATGACAGGCACCCACTATGGCTACACCTTC.